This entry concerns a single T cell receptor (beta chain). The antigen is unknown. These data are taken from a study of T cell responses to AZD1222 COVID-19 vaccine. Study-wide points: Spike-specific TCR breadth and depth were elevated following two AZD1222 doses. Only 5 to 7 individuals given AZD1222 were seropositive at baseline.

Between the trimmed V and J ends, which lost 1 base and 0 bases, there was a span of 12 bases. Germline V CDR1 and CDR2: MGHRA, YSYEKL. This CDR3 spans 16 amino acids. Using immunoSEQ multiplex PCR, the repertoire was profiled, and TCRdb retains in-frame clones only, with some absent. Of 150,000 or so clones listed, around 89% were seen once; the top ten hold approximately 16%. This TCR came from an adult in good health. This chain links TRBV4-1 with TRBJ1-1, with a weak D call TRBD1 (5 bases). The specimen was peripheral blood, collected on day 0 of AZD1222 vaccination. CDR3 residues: CASSQGAGPMNTEAFF. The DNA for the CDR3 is TGCGCCAGCAGCCAAGGAGCGGGACCGATGAACACTGAAGCTTTCTTT.